This T cell receptor beta chain was sequenced in a study of blood T cells in healthy people across ages. General study results and limits: Observed TCR beta diversity per million T cells went down as age went up. This fall followed a roughly linear course with age.

Germline CDR1 and CDR2: LGHDT and YNNKEL (reference sequence). V was clipped by 4 bases and J by 8 bases, with 23 bases between them. This CDR3 is 16 amino acids long. On this clonotype itself: Its antigen is currently unknown.

Using a J-beta primer mix together with a sample-barcoded 5' primer, a second PCR was run for about 6 to 11 cycles. Every sample gave at least 3 million paired-end reads containing CDR3. TCRdb used MiXCR to reprocess the 5' RACE reads, holding one entry per CDR3 protein. The sample lists roughly 1.6 million distinct CDR3 sequences, about 31% occurring once. In terms of origin and age, donors were healthy Caucasian individuals from Russia aged 6 to 90. This sequence joins TRBV3-1 and TRBJ1-2, with D tentatively TRBD1 (5 bases). Material for sequencing was blood. This clonotype was sampled from a woman aged 25 to 45 in good health. CDR3 in DNA: TGTGCCAGCAGCCCGGGGACCGAGACTTCTAATCGGGGCTACACCTTC. This encodes CASSPGTETSNRGYTF.